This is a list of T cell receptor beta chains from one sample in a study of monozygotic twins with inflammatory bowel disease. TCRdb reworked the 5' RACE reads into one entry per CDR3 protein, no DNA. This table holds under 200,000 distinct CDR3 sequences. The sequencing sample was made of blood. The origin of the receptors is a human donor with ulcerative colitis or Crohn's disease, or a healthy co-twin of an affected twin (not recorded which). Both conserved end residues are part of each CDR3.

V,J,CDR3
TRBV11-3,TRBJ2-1,CASSLFGAGGRTNEQFF
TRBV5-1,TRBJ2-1,CASSLLAGDYNEQFF
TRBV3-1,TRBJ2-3,CASSQDRGTQYF
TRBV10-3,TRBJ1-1,CAISARDTEAFF
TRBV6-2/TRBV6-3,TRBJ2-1,CASSWKGKPYNEQFF
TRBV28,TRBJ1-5,CASSTTGIRNQPQHF
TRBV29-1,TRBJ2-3,CSTRWTSITDTQYF
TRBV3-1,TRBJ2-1,CASSLGAPRGQFF
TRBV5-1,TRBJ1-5,CASSPGAANQPQHF
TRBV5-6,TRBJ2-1,CASSLGVGTYNEQFF
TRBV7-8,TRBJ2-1,CASSLGRGRATEQFF
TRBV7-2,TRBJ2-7,CASSLGVSYEQYF
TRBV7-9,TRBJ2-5,CASRGGGPETQYF
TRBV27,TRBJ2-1,CASSLREKSEQFF
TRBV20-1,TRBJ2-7,CSASLPPSGEQYF
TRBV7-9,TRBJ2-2,CASSLGLAETTGELFF
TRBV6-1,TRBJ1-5,CASRRGTGVRNQPQHF
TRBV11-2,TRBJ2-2,CASSLGRGVGTGELFF
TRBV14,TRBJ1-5,CASSQVKGQGWSNQPQHF
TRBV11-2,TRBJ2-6,CASSLDAGTSGTGANVLTF
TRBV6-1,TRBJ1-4,CASSSSATNEKLFF
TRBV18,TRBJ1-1,CASSPMAGETEAFF
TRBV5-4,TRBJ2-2,CASSLAPGLARLTGELFF
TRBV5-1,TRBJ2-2,CASSLGSGQGTNTGELFF
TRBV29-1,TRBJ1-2,CSVVYSFRYGYTF
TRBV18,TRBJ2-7,CASSPETADEQYF
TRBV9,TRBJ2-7,CASSFGQGGYEQYF
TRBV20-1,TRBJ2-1,CSARDAGNPGNEQFF
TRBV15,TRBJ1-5,CATSRDYIGQPQHF
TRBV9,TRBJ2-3,CASSLVEVTDTQYF
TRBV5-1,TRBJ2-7,CASSLATSSGMVYEQYF
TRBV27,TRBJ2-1,CASSPGTDTYNEQFF
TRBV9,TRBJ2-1,CASSPRAGADNEQFF
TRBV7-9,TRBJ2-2,CASSSPTGRTGELFF
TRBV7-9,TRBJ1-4,CASSARLANEKLFF
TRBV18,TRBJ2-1,CASSPAWEAYNEQLF
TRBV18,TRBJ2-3,CASSPYRDPTDTQYF